One and the same sample provided the 20 T cell receptor beta chains below, sequenced in a study of vaccination effects on CD4 cells after COVID-19. Antigen-specific CD4+ T cell clonotypes were called by their expansion after viral peptide-pool culture in ViraFEST. Researchers isolated CD4+ T cells once approximately ten days of culture had elapsed. TCRdb keeps only in-frame clones here, not all; method: immunoSEQ multiplex PCR. The sample shows approximately 82,000 clones, around four fifths of them seen only once. These receptors' targets are unknown. Sequenced here: CD4+ T cells from PBMCs cultured with HCoV-229E spike peptides, sampled before COVID-19 vaccination. The receptor source for this set is a human donor who received a COVID-19 vaccine.

Only a few counts were recorded for this clone. This chain joins TRBV5-6 and TRBJ1-5, with a tentative D call TRBD1 (6 bases). The CDR3 has 15 residues. V was cut by 3 bases and J by 3 bases, with 13 bases left in between. The germline CDR1 and CDR2 sequences are SGHDT and YYEEEE. The CDR3 DNA reads TGTGCCAGCAGCTCCCAGAACAGGGCCAATCAGCCCCAGCATTTT. Its protein product is CASSSQNRANQPQHF.

Turning to this clone: At one end the junction does not follow the germline gene, possibly because of a read error. The chain joins TRBV19 to TRBJ1-1; no clear D. Germline CDR1 and CDR2: LNHDA and SQIVND (reference sequence). The CDR3 is 14 amino acids. This CDR3 reads CASTISRMNTEAFF. CDR3 DNA sequence: TGTGCCAGTACTATAAGCAGGATGAACACTGAAGCTTTCTTT.

This rearrangement joins TRBV18 to TRBJ2-1, with 8 bases matching TRBD2. V was clipped by 2 bases and J by 4 bases; unmatched bases: 4. The germline gives CDR1 KGHSH, CDR2 LQKENI. The CDR3 covers 15 residues. CDR3 DNA: TGTGCCAGCTCACCAGGCGGGGGGTCTTACAATGAGCAGTTCTTC. This gives the protein CASSPGGGSYNEQFF.

V and J are TRBV5-1 and TRBJ1-1, with 7 nucleotides matching TRBD1. The CDR3 is 15 residues long. Unmatched junction bases numbered 10, after V lost 8 bases and J lost 0 bases. CDR1 is SGHRS and CDR2 is YFSETQ in the germline V gene. CDR3 nucleotide sequence: TGCGCCAGTAGGGGGCCAGGACAGATGAACACTGAAGCTTTCTTT. It is translated as CASRGPGQMNTEAFF.

The chain uses TRBV9 and TRBJ1-1, with D possibly TRBD1 on 6 matching bases. Germline values: CDR1 SGDLS, CDR2 YYNGEE. The CDR3 contains 14 residues. The V end was cut by 0 bases, the J end by 1 base, with 7 bases between. The CDR3 reads CASSVEGENTEAFF. The DNA of the CDR3 is TGTGCCAGCAGCGTAGAGGGGGAGAACACTGAAGCTTTCTTT. Using reference TRBV9 and TRBJ1-1 for the parts outside the CDR3, the full variable domain is DSGVTQTPKHLITATGQRVTLRCSPRSGDLSVYWYQQSLDQGLQFLIQYYNGEERAKGNILERFSAQQFPDLHSELNLSSLELGDSALYFCASSVEGENTEAFFGQGTRLTVV.

The V and J genes are TRBV6-2 or TRBV6-3 and TRBJ2-7, with D unclear. V lost 6 bases and J 3 bases, leaving 9 bases between the germline ends. The germline CDR1 and CDR2 sequences are MNHEY and SVGEGT. There are 12 residues in the CDR3. The DNA for the CDR3 is TGTGCCAGCAGCCAAGACGGCTACGAGCAGTACGTC. Amino acids: CASSQDGYEQYV.

The J gene is TRBJ2-1, the V gene TRBV24-1; TRBD2 agrees at 8 bases. CDR1 KGHDR and CDR2 SFDVKD come from the germline V gene. V lost 3 bases to trimming and J lost 7 bases; unmatched junction nucleotides: 7. The CDR3 is made up of 15 amino acids. CDR3 residues: CATSDRRGGQNEQFF. Here the CDR3 DNA reads TGTGCCACCAGTGATCGGCGCGGGGGGCAGAATGAGCAGTTCTTC.

J is TRBJ1-1 and V is TRBV15; tentative D call: TRBD1 (6 bases). This CDR3 has 14 residues. Germline V gene data show CDR1 as LNHNV and CDR2 as YYDKDF (reference sequence). V was trimmed by 4 bases and J by 10 bases, leaving 19 bases between them. The CDR3 region has the DNA TGTGCCACCAGCATAAAGGCCGGGGGGGCCGGAGCTTTCTTT. Encoded protein: CATSIKAGGAGAFF.

J is TRBJ1-1 and V is TRBV19; TRBD1 matches at 10 bases. The CDR3 sequence is 18 residues long. CDR1 and CDR2 from the germline V gene are LNHDA and SQIVND (reference sequence). V shed 5 bases, J shed 6 bases, and the junction held 18 bases outside the gene matches. The CDR3 here is CASSAFETGGRGGAEAFF. In DNA form, the CDR3 reads TGTGCCAGTAGTGCCTTTGAGACAGGGGGCCGGGGAGGGGCTGAAGCTTTCTTT. The variable domain in full, completed from reference TRBV19 and TRBJ1-1, reads DGGITQSPKYLFRKEGQNVTLSCEQNLNHDAMYWYRQDPGQGLRLIYYSQIVNDFQKGDIAEGYSVSREKKESFPLTVTSAQKNPTAFYLCASSAFETGGRGGAEAFFGQGTRLTVV.

This sequence joins TRBV13 and TRBJ1-2; D unresolved. The germline V gene has CDR1 PRHDT and CDR2 FYEKMQ (reference sequence). CDR3 size: 13 residues. V shed 6 bases and J shed 0 bases, with 8 bases lying between them. CDR3 DNA sequence: TGTGCCAGCAGGCCCACTACTAACTATGGCTACACCTTC. It specifies CASRPTTNYGYTF.

The gene calls are TRBV18 and TRBJ1-1; 8 bases agree with TRBD1. The CDR3 totals 13 residues. J lost 1 base, V lost 7 bases, and 2 bases had no gene match. From germline, CDR1 is KGHSH and CDR2 LQKENI. The CDR3 nucleotides read TGTGCCAGCTTGGGACAGGCGAACACTGAAGCTTTCTTT. This encodes CASLGQANTEAFF.

J is TRBJ1-4 and V is TRBV14; 9 nucleotides match TRBD1. Per the germline V gene, CDR1 is SGHDN and CDR2 is FVKESK. V trimming: 6 bases; J trimming: 7 bases; junction bases outside the gene matches: 3. The CDR3 loop spans 13 amino acids. The CDR3 nucleotides read TGTGCCAGCAGTCCGACAGGGGGTGAAAAACTGTTTTTT. Protein: CASSPTGGEKLFF. Full variable domain (rest looked up from reference TRBV14 and TRBJ1-4): EAGVTQFPSHSVIEKGQTVTLRCDPISGHDNLYWYRRVMGKEIKFLLHFVKESKQDESGMPNNRFLAERTGGTYSTLKVQPAELEDSGVYFCASSPTGGEKLFFGSGTQLSVL.

CDR3 loop: CASSPGTGSHQPQHF. In DNA, the CDR3 is TGCGCCAGCAGCCCCGGGACAGGGTCCCATCAGCCCCAGCATTTT. The chain couples TRBV5-1 to TRBJ1-5; 9 bases agree with TRBD1. The V segment lost 4 bases and the J segment 5 bases; nucleotides outside the gene matches: 7. CDR1 SGHRS and CDR2 YFSETQ come from the germline V gene. The CDR3 consists of 15 residues.

V gene TRBV12-3 or TRBV12-4 combines with J gene TRBJ1-1, with D uncertain. The V end was cut by 11 bases, the J end by 0 bases, with 13 bases between. CDR3 length: 13 amino acids. The DNA for the CDR3 is TGTGCCGGATTCTCAGGAGTGAACACTGAAGCTTTCTTT. Translation: CAGFSGVNTEAFF.

The chain is built from TRBV5-1 and TRBJ2-5, with TRBD1 matching 9 bases. Losses at the gene ends were 2 bases for V and 4 bases for J; bases not matched to a gene: 9. The CDR3 extends over 16 amino acids. Germline values: CDR1 SGHRS, CDR2 YFSETQ. The CDR3 DNA is TGCGCCAGCAGCTTCATGTTGGTGGGACAGGGAGAGACCCAGTACTTC. It translates to CASSFMLVGQGETQYF. The variable domain in full, completed from reference TRBV5-1 and TRBJ2-5, reads KAGVTQTPRYLIKTRGQQVTLSCSPISGHRSVSWYQQTPGQGLQFLFEYFSETQRNKGNFPGRFSGRQFSNSRSEMNVSTLELGDSALYLCASSFMLVGQGETQYFGPGTRLLVL.

This clone came up a few times. The V and J genes are TRBV18 and TRBJ2-1, with 10 bases identical to TRBD1. V shed 6 bases and J 8 bases; nucleotides not matched to a gene: 4. Germline V gives CDR1 KGHSH, CDR2 LQKENI. This CDR3 comprises 13 residues. CDR3 sequence reads: CASSLTGGDEQFF. The CDR3 DNA sequence: TGTGCCAGCTCGCTGACAGGGGGCGATGAGCAGTTCTTC.

This clone has a handful of counts. This chain connects TRBV24-1 to TRBJ1-2; D not certain. V gave up 0 bases and J gave up 8 bases, with 3 bases separating them. This CDR3 region has 11 residues. Germline values: CDR1 KGHDR, CDR2 SFDVKD. The DNA for the CDR3 is TGTGCCACCAGTGATTTGCTCGGCTACACCTTC. Translation gives CATSDLLGYTF.

This clone was detected only a few times. The rearrangement uses TRBV9 and TRBJ1-1; D unresolved. Germline loops: CDR1 SGDLS, CDR2 YYNGEE. Trimming took off 0 bases at V and 5 bases at J, with 20 bases between the two ends. The CDR3 is 17 residues long. CDR3 residues: CASSVEPTRAGTTEAFF. The DNA for the CDR3 is TGTGCCAGCAGCGTAGAACCTACAAGGGCAGGAACAACTGAAGCTTTCTTT. The full variable domain, with the rest looked up from reference TRBV9 and TRBJ1-1, is DSGVTQTPKHLITATGQRVTLRCSPRSGDLSVYWYQQSLDQGLQFLIQYYNGEERAKGNILERFSAQQFPDLHSELNLSSLELGDSALYFCASSVEPTRAGTTEAFFGQGTRLTVV.

This chain links TRBV28 with TRBJ2-3; 7 bases map to TRBD2. The CDR3 runs 13 residues. J was trimmed by 3 bases and V by 8 bases; bases with no gene match: 5. Germline values: CDR1 MDHEN, CDR2 SYDVKM. The chain's CDR3 is CASRGRVTDTQYF. CDR3 in DNA: TGTGCCAGCCGCGGGAGAGTAACAGATACGCAGTATTTT.

The chain employs TRBV2 and TRBJ2-5, with 14 positions matching TRBD2. Trimming at V came to 6 bases and at J to 5 bases, leaving 11 bases not matched to a gene. The V gene's germline CDR1 is SNHLY and CDR2 FYNNEI. CDR3 length: 17 residues. CDR3 residues: CASRGGTSGSRGETQYF. DNA of the CDR3: TGTGCCAGCAGGGGGGGGACTAGCGGGAGCAGAGGGGAGACCCAGTACTTC. The full variable domain, with the rest looked up from reference TRBV2 and TRBJ2-5, is EPEVTQTPSHQVTQMGQEVILRCVPISNHLYFYWYRQILGQKVEFLVSFYNNEISEKSEIFDDQFSVERPDGSNFTLKIRSTKLEDSAMYFCASRGGTSGSRGETQYFGPGTRLLVL.